Each of the 10 T cell receptor beta chains below was sequenced from the same sample in a study of OX40 agonist ivuxolimab in advanced cancers. The library was obtained by the immunoSEQ multiplex PCR assay. TCRdb re-hosts the immuneACCESS table, in-frame sequences only. Its copies lack some clones; in the studies checked, an unresolved V gene accounts for under half of them, and the cause for the rest is not known. In this sample the table shows 20,000 to 25,000 clones, 83% of which occur a single time. The top ten clones comprise around 18% of the sample. The sample here was CD4+ or CD8+ T cells sorted from blood, taken in a trial of the OX40 agonist ivuxolimab. The receptors shown here come from an adult with an advanced solid tumor such as melanoma, head and neck, liver or kidney cancer.

This clone was picked up one time. The chain combines TRBV7-6 with TRBJ2-1, with a tentative D call TRBD2 (7 bases). Germline V gene lookup returns CDR1 SGHVS and CDR2 FNYEAQ. The CDR3 consists of 16 residues. The V gene lost 5 bases and the J gene lost 3 bases, with 17 bases spanning the gap. The CDR3: CASSGVGGPLYNEQFF. CDR3 sequence (DNA): TGTGCCAGCAGCGGCGTCGGGGGGCCGCTCTACAATGAGCAGTTCTTC.

This clone occurred once. V gene TRBV28 combines with J gene TRBJ2-7, with D perhaps assigned TRBD1 or TRBD2 (5 bases each). Germline V lookup: CDR1 MDHEN, CDR2 SYDVKM. This CDR3 has 15 residues. Trimming removed 5 bases at V and 1 base at J, with 15 bases between. The CDR3 sequence: CASSRDREGSYEQYF. The CDR3 DNA follows: TGTGCCAGCAGTCGGGACCGCGAAGGGTCCTACGAGCAGTACTTC.

The chain recombines TRBV2 with TRBJ1-2; D is ambiguous. The CDR3 length is 12 residues. Germline lookup yields CDR1 SNHLY and CDR2 FYNNEI. The V end was cut by 6 bases, the J end by 4 bases, with 9 bases between. Here the CDR3 DNA reads TGTGCCAGCAGAGGAGGGCCCTATGGCTACACCTTC. Residues: CASRGGPYGYTF. The full variable domain, completed using reference TRBV2 and TRBJ1-2, is EPEVTQTPSHQVTQMGQEVILRCVPISNHLYFYWYRQILGQKVEFLVSFYNNEISEKSEIFDDQFSVERPDGSNFTLKIRSTKLEDSAMYFCASRGGPYGYTFGSGTRLTVV.

This clone was detected only once. The chain carries TRBV27 and TRBJ2-5, with 9 nucleotides matching TRBD1. CDR1 is MNHEY, CDR2 SMNVEV, per germline (reference sequence). V lost 5 bases and J lost 5; bases outside the gene matches: 3. This CDR3 region has 13 residues. In nucleotides, the CDR3 is TGTGCCAGCAGTCACAGGGGGCAGGAGACCCAGTACTTC. It encodes CASSHRGQETQYF.

In DNA, the CDR3 is TGTGCCTGGAGACAGGCCACTGAAGCTTTCTTT. Its protein product is CAWRQATEAFF. V and J are TRBV30 and TRBJ1-1, with D maybe TRBD1 (5 bases). V was clipped by 3 bases and J by 4 bases, with 6 bases between them. The CDR3 loop spans 11 amino acids. Germline V gene lookup returns CDR1 GTSNPN and CDR2 SVGIG (reference sequence).

The V and J genes are TRBV4-1 and TRBJ2-3; the D is unclear. Germline V lookup: CDR1 MGHRA, CDR2 YSYEKL. The CDR3 has 17 residues. V lost 0 bases and J 3 bases, leaving 16 bases between the germline ends. The CDR3 here is CASSQDLTGQPTDTQYF. CDR3 nucleotide sequence: TGCGCCAGCAGCCAAGATCTGACCGGCCAACCTACAGATACGCAGTATTTT.

The chain couples TRBV11-3 to TRBJ1-2, with TRBD1 as a possible D gene (5 bases). The V gene lost 5 bases and the J gene lost 5 bases, with 24 bases spanning the gap. The CDR3 length is 17 residues. CDR1 is SGHNT and CDR2 is YENEEA in the germline V gene. The CDR3 nucleotides are TGTGCCAGCAGCCCCACGGGGTCAGGGAAACTGGGATATGGCTACACCTTC. Translation: CASSPTGSGKLGYGYTF.

This chain links TRBV5-5 with TRBJ2-1; TRBD1 matches at 8 bases. Germline lookup yields CDR1 SGHKS and CDR2 YYEKEE (reference sequence). The CDR3 is 15 amino acids. Germline trimming cut 0 bases from V and 5 bases from J; bases unmatched to any gene: 4. In DNA, the CDR3 is TGTGCCAGCAGCTTGGGGACAGGGTGGCACAATGAGCAGTTCTTC. Its translation: CASSLGTGWHNEQFF.

The gene calls are TRBV27 and TRBJ2-1, with D uncertain. Germline lookup yields CDR1 MNHEY and CDR2 SMNVEV (reference sequence). Trimming removed 6 bases from V and 4 bases from J, with 13 bases in between. The CDR3 extends over 14 amino acids. CDR3 loop: CASSGLGRYNEQFF. The DNA for the CDR3 is TGTGCCAGCAGCGGGTTGGGAAGATACAATGAGCAGTTCTTC.

The chain joins TRBV4-2 to TRBJ2-1, with TRBD2 as a possible D gene (6 bases). This CDR3 spans 13 amino acids. Germline V gene sequence: CDR1 LGHNA, CDR2 YNFKEQ. V lost 1 base, J lost 8 bases, and 9 bases lay in between. The CDR3 DNA sequence: TGTGCCAGCAGCCAAGCGGGGGACGATGAGCAGTTCTTC. Protein sequence: CASSQAGDDEQFF.